This TCR beta chain stems from a study of CD8 T cells in ankylosing spondylitis. Study results and caveats: CD8+ disease-linked clones were present at relatively low frequencies in blood. The authors reported significant enrichment of disease-linked clones in matched ankylosing spondylitis synovial fluid. What seemed typical of ankylosing spondylitis blood was a TCR beta motif built from fewer than ten highly homologous variants. Some motif variants had been reported before (in reactive arthritis synovial fluid and blood).

This clonotype has a handful of counts. The antigen is not known. Construction of TCR beta libraries was performed using quantitative 5'-RACE with molecular barcodes. TCRdb reprocessed the 5' RACE reads via MiXCR and lists one record per CDR3 protein. Altogether about 840,000 distinct CDR3 sequences are present, over 9.5% being singletons, with the ten largest covering approximately 0.51%. Looked up from germline, CDR1 is SQVTM and CDR2 is ANQGSEA. V shed 5 bases and J 3 bases; nucleotides not matched to a gene: 5. The CDR3 is 13 residues long. The chain employs TRBV29-1 and TRBJ1-2; 8 nucleotides match TRBD1. Source material: blood, either unsorted or a sorted T cell fraction (not recorded which). The source of this sequence is a male donor with ankylosing spondylitis. This chain's CDR3 is CSVRDRTYYGYTF. CDR3 in DNA: TGCAGCGTTCGGGACAGGACCTACTATGGCTACACCTTC.